This T cell receptor (beta chain) was recorded in a study of OX40 agonist ivuxolimab in advanced cancers. The repertoire was sequenced with immunoSEQ multiplex PCR; TCRdb's copy has only in-frame clones and lacks some. The sample lists 100,000 or so clones; roughly nine tenths were seen once. Trimming took 0 bases from V and 2 from J, leaving 17 bases between them. Germline CDR1 SEHNR, CDR2 FQNEAQ (reference sequence). The CDR3 length is 17 residues. This chain connects TRBV7-9 to TRBJ2-7, with D perhaps assigned TRBD1 or TRBD2 (6 bases each). The sample here was CD4+ or CD8+ T cells sorted from blood, taken in a trial of the OX40 agonist ivuxolimab. The receptor was derived from an adult with an advanced solid tumor such as melanoma, head and neck, liver or kidney cancer. CDR3 coding DNA: TGTGCCAGCAGCTTAGCGTGGGGGGCGGTCGGCACCTACGAGCAGTACTTC. This translates into CASSLAWGAVGTYEQYF.